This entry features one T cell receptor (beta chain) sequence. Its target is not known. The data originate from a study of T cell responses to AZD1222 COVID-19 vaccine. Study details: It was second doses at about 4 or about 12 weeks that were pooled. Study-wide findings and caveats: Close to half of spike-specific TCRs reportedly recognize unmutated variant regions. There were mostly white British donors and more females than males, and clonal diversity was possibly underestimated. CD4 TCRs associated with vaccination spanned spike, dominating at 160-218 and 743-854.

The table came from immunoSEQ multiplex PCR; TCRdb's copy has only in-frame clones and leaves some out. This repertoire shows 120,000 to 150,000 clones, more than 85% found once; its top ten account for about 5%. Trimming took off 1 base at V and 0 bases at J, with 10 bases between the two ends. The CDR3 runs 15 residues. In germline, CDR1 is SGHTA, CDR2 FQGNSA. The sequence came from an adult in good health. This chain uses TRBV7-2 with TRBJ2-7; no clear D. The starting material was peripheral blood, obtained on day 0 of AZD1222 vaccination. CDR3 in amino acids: CASSLDGPSSYEQYF. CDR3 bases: TGTGCCAGCAGCTTAGATGGTCCCAGCTCCTACGAGCAGTACTTC.